This is a list of T cell receptor beta chains from one sample in a study of identical twins. TCRdb redid the calling of the 5' RACE reads with MiXCR, one entry per CDR3 protein. Of 450,000 to 650,000 distinct CDR3 sequences in the sample, around a tenth are singletons; the top ten hold around 3.1%. The sample was also reused in another study, on yellow fever vaccine responses in identical twins.

Sample: PBMCs. These receptors were taken from a woman aged 18-35 years in good health. Each CDR3 is given with its conserved first and last residue. D genes are given only for firm matches. Clone sizes are given selectively: once, few, many, or a class where the clone is expanded.

clone_size	v_call	j_call	d_call	cdr3_nt	cdr3_aa
many	TRBV5-1	TRBJ2-5	NA	TGCGCCAGCAGCTTGGTAGGAGAGACCCAGTACTTC	CASSLVGETQYF
few	TRBV18	TRBJ2-6	NA	TGTGCCAGCTCACCATATGGGGGTCCCGGGGCCAACGTCCTGACTTTC	CASSPYGGPGANVLTF
few	TRBV7-9	TRBJ2-1	TRBD2	TGTGCCAGCAGCTTAGGGCGGGGGGGCTCCTACAATGAGCAGTTCTTC	CASSLGRGGSYNEQFF
many	TRBV5-1	TRBJ2-3	NA	TGTGCCAGCAGCTCCGCTAGCACAGATACGCAGTATTTT	CASSSASTDTQYF
few	TRBV3-1	TRBJ1-2	TRBD1	TGTGCCAGCAGCCAGACCGGGACAGGGAGAGACTATGGCTACACCTTC	CASSQTGTGRDYGYTF
NA	TRBV7-9	TRBJ2-1	TRBD2	TGTGCCAGCACCCTAGCGGGATACTACAATGAGCAGTTCTTC	CASTLAGYYNEQFF
few	TRBV9	TRBJ2-7	NA	TGTGCCAGCAGCGTAGGGGTTAGCGCCAACGAGCAGTACTTC	CASSVGVSANEQYF
many	TRBV7-2	TRBJ2-2	TRBD2	TGTGCCAGCAGCTCCAGCGGGAGCTGGACCGGGGAGCTGTTTTTT	CASSSSGSWTGELFF
NA	TRBV7-7	TRBJ2-7	NA	TGTGCTAGCAGCTTAGGTGCCGGATCCGAGCAGTACTTC	CASSLGAGSEQYF
many	TRBV20-1	TRBJ1-3	NA	TGCAGTGCTGTGCCTGCTGCTGGAAACACCATATATTTT	CSAVPAAGNTIYF
many	TRBV29-1	TRBJ2-7	TRBD1	TGCAGCGTTGCAGGGGGTGGCGAGCAGTACTTC	CSVAGGGEQYF
NA	TRBV11-2	TRBJ2-7	NA	TGTGCCAGCAGCTTGGGCAGGGTATATACGGAGCGCGAGCAGTACTTC	CASSLGRVYTEREQYF
NA	TRBV6-2/TRBV6-3	TRBJ2-3	TRBD2	TGTGCCAGCAGTTACTTCGGGACTAGCGGGAGTTTGGATACGCAGTATTTT	CASSYFGTSGSLDTQYF
few	TRBV20-1	TRBJ1-1	NA	TGCAGTGCTAGGGTTGGGGACGAGAGCACTGAAGCTTTCTTT	CSARVGDESTEAFF
few	TRBV7-9	TRBJ1-1	NA	TGTGCCAGCAGTCCCATTGTCCAAGCTTTCTTT	CASSPIVQAFF
many	TRBV5-1	TRBJ2-3	NA	TGCGCCAGCAGCCGAAGGACCAGCTCAGATACGCAGTATTTT	CASSRRTSSDTQYF
NA	TRBV19	TRBJ2-2	NA	TGTGCCAGTAGCGCGGTTATCACCGGGGAGCTGTTTTTT	CASSAVITGELFF
few	TRBV7-3	TRBJ2-1	TRBD2	TGTGCCAGCAGGTCGCTCCTAGCGGGGGATGAGCAGTTCTTC	CASRSLLAGDEQFF
NA	TRBV5-8	TRBJ2-5	TRBD1	TGTGCCAGCAGCCAGACAGGGACGCAAAAGACCCAGTACTTC	CASSQTGTQKTQYF
NA	TRBV10-3	TRBJ2-7	NA	TGTGCCATCAGTGTCACTTACGAGCAGTACTTC	CAISVTYEQYF
NA	TRBV23-1	TRBJ1-6	NA	TGCGCCAGCAGTCCGACCAGCTATTCACCCCTCCACTTT	CASSPTSYSPLHF
many	TRBV29-1	TRBJ2-1	TRBD2	TGCAGCGTTGAAAAATTAGCGGGAGGGAACTACAATGAGCAGTTCTTC	CSVEKLAGGNYNEQFF
few	TRBV29-1	TRBJ2-5	NA	TGCAGCGCGGCGACAGGTCGAGAGACCCAGTACTTC	CSAATGRETQYF
NA	TRBV29-1	TRBJ2-1	NA	TGCAGCGTTGGGGAAGCCTACAATGAGCAGTTCTTC	CSVGEAYNEQFF
NA	TRBV15	TRBJ2-2	TRBD1	TGTGCCACCAGCAGGGACAGGGGGTTCACCGGGGAGCTGTTTTTT	CATSRDRGFTGELFF
many	TRBV29-1	TRBJ2-2	TRBD1	TGCAGCGTACGCAGGGGGCGCGACACCGGGGAGCTGTTTTTT	CSVRRGRDTGELFF
many	TRBV9	TRBJ2-7	TRBD1	TGTGCCAGCAGCGCCGGACAGGGATTGGTCTACGAGCAGTACTTC	CASSAGQGLVYEQYF
NA	TRBV7-2	TRBJ2-5	NA	TGTGCCAGCAGCATGACTTGGGAAGGGACCCAGTACTTC	CASSMTWEGTQYF
NA	TRBV29-1	TRBJ2-1	TRBD2	TGCAGCGTTATTTGGGTAACTAGCGGGAGTTACAATGTGCAGTTCTTC	CSVIWVTSGSYNVQFF
many	TRBV3-1	TRBJ1-1	NA	TGTGCCAGCTGTACGCGGAATGGTGAAGCTTTCTTT	CASCTRNGEAFF
NA	TRBV10-3	TRBJ1-4	NA	TGTGCCATCAGTGAAACAGCCTTCGCAACTAATGAAAAACTGTTTTTT	CAISETAFATNEKLFF
NA	TRBV25-1	TRBJ2-3	NA	TGTGCCAGCGAGGGGGCAGATACGCAGTATTTT	CASEGADTQYF